These 32 T cell receptor beta chains came from one sample sequenced in a study of blood T cell repertoires in COVID-19. Assay: immunoSEQ multiplex PCR; the TCRdb copy retains only in-frame clones and omits some. The table has roughly 200,000 clones, about 80% seen once; the top ten hold 7.8%. The sequencing input was peripheral blood. These receptors came from an elderly woman with COVID-19, enrolled during active disease.

The chain uses TRBV9 and TRBJ2-5, with 7 bases identical to TRBD1. V shed 2 bases, J shed 5 bases, and the junction held 12 bases outside the gene matches. This CDR3 region has 16 residues. Germline assignment: CDR1 SGDLS and CDR2 YYNGEE. Here the CDR3 reads CASSVTSGGSGETQYF. CDR3 nucleotide sequence: TGTGCCAGCAGCGTTACTTCAGGGGGTTCTGGGGAGACCCAGTACTTC.

The V call is TRBV9, the J call TRBJ1-2; 8 nucleotides line up with TRBD1. V lost 0 bases, J lost 8 bases, and 6 bases stayed unmatched. In germline, CDR1 is SGDLS, CDR2 YYNGEE. The CDR3 is 14 amino acids. The CDR3 loop is CASSVGQGAWGYTF. As DNA, the CDR3 is TGTGCCAGCAGCGTAGGGCAGGGGGCGTGGGGCTACACCTTC.

This clone was seen once. V is TRBV6-2 or TRBV6-3 and J is TRBJ1-2; no clear D. Trimming removed 3 bases from V and 5 bases from J, with 25 bases in between. Germline V gene lookup returns CDR1 MNHEY and CDR2 SVGEGT. The CDR3 totals 18 residues. This CDR3 reads CASSYSEAALNGGYGYTF. In nucleotides, the CDR3 is TGTGCCAGCAGTTATTCTGAGGCGGCGCTCAACGGCGGTTATGGCTACACCTTC.

The CDR3 here is CASSEYSTGNTEAFF. CDR3 in DNA: TGTGCCAGCAGTGAATATTCGACGGGGAACACTGAAGCTTTCTTT. This sequence joins TRBV3-1 (or the pseudogene TRBV3-2) and TRBJ1-1, with unresolved D. This CDR3 is built from 15 residues. Germline CDR1 LGHDT, CDR2 YNNKEL (reference sequence). Trimming shortened V by 6 bases and J by 1 base, and 15 bases separated the two germline ends.

The V and J genes are TRBV3-1 (or the pseudogene TRBV3-2) and TRBJ2-6; D might be TRBD2 (5 bases). CDR3 length: 16 amino acids. The V end lost 3 bases, the J end lost 2 bases, and 11 bases lay between the germline ends. The germline gives CDR1 LGHDT, CDR2 YNNKEL (reference sequence). The DNA of the CDR3 is TGTGCCAGCAGCCAGGCCGGGGTTACTGGGGCCAACGTCCTGACTTTC. Amino acid sequence: CASSQAGVTGANVLTF.

This chain connects TRBV5-1 to TRBJ1-1, with a possible D match to TRBD1 (5 bases). Per germline, CDR1 SGHRS and CDR2 YFSETQ. The ends were cut back, 1 base at V and 1 base at J, with 11 bases in the middle. The CDR3 extends over 15 amino acids. The CDR3 region is CASSLRGAGNTEAFF. The CDR3 DNA reads as TGCGCCAGCAGCTTGAGGGGCGCCGGGAACACTGAAGCTTTCTTT. The variable domain in full, with the rest retrieved from reference TRBV5-1 and TRBJ1-1, is KAGVTQTPRYLIKTRGQQVTLSCSPISGHRSVSWYQQTPGQGLQFLFEYFSETQRNKGNFPGRFSGRQFSNSRSEMNVSTLELGDSALYLCASSLRGAGNTEAFFGQGTRLTVV.

The chain employs TRBV4-1 and TRBJ2-6; TRBD1 aligns across 7 bases. The germline CDR1 and CDR2 sequences are MGHRA and YSYEKL. Trimming removed 0 bases from V and 0 bases from J; junction bases left unmatched: 5. The CDR3 extends over 18 amino acids. CDR3 sequence (DNA): TGCGCCAGCAGCCAAGATCGGGGACAGCACTCTGGGGCCAACGTCCTGACTTTC. Translated, it gives CASSQDRGQHSGANVLTF.

CDR3 bases: TGTGCCAGCAGTGTACGGGCGGGAGAAACTTACGAGCAGTACTTC. Protein sequence: CASSVRAGETYEQYF. J is TRBJ2-7 and V is TRBV27, with 7 bases that match TRBD2. The V segment lost 5 bases and the J segment 4 bases; nucleotides outside the gene matches: 11. Germline V gene sequence: CDR1 MNHEY, CDR2 SMNVEV (reference sequence). The CDR3 totals 15 residues.

This chain links TRBV15 with TRBJ2-3; a possible D gene is TRBD1 (6 bases). Trimming stripped 0 bases from V and 0 bases from J, with 16 bases between. This CDR3 region has 18 residues. CDR1 and CDR2 (germline): LNHNV, YYDKDF (reference sequence). The CDR3 reads CATSRDRGNRVSTDTQYF. The DNA of the CDR3 is TGTGCCACCAGCAGAGATCGGGGAAACAGGGTGAGCACAGATACGCAGTATTTT. Supplemented by reference TRBV15 and TRBJ2-3, the full variable domain reads DAMVIQNPRYQVTQFGKPVTLSCSQTLNHNVMYWYQQKSSQAPKLLFHYYDKDFNNEADTPDNFQSRRPNTSFCFLDIRSPGLGDTAMYLCATSRDRGNRVSTDTQYFGPGTRLTVL.

The gene calls are TRBV4-2 and TRBJ2-2; a possible D gene is TRBD2 (5 bases). Trimming removed 1 base from V and 7 bases from J, with 16 bases in between. Looked up from germline, CDR1 is LGHNA and CDR2 is YNFKEQ. The CDR3 runs 16 residues. This CDR3 reads CASSQAPRRGGGELFF. The CDR3 bases are TGTGCCAGCAGCCAAGCCCCCCGACGGGGTGGCGGGGAGCTGTTTTTT.

The V gene is TRBV6-6, the J gene TRBJ2-5, with no clear D. The V end was cut by 6 bases, the J end by 5 bases, with 10 bases between. The germline CDR1 and CDR2 sequences are MNHNY and SVGAGI (reference sequence). CDR3 size: 12 residues. CDR3 residues: CASSTNPETQYF. The DNA of the CDR3 is TGTGCCAGCAGCACTAATCCGGAGACCCAGTACTTC.

The rearrangement links TRBV2 to TRBJ1-5; possible D gene TRBD1, 6 bases. This CDR3 is built from 14 residues. CDR1 SNHLY and CDR2 FYNNEI come from the germline V gene. V gave up 4 bases and J gave up 6 bases, with 13 bases separating them. CDR3: CASSAPGTFQPQHF. The CDR3 DNA is TGTGCCAGCAGTGCGCCCGGGACATTTCAGCCCCAGCATTTT.

Only one count was recorded for this clone. The chain employs TRBV6-2 or TRBV6-3 and TRBJ1-1; D may be TRBD1 (6 bases). V was pared by 2 bases and J by 9 bases, with 13 bases between. The CDR3 covers 13 residues. Germline V gives CDR1 MNHEY, CDR2 SVGEGT. CDR3 in amino acids: CASSYRGDTQAFF. The CDR3 DNA sequence: TGTGCCAGCAGTTACCGGGGGGACACCCAAGCTTTCTTT.

The chain is built from TRBV5-1 and TRBJ2-3, with 11 bases aligning to TRBD1. CDR3 size: 14 residues. V lost 0 bases and J lost 6; bases outside the gene matches: 0. Germline assignment: CDR1 SGHRS and CDR2 YFSETQ. The CDR3 reads CASSLGDRGDTQYF. CDR3 in DNA: TGCGCCAGCAGCTTGGGGGACAGGGGGGATACGCAGTATTTT.

This chain joins TRBV29-1 and TRBJ2-3; TRBD2 aligns across 11 bases. Losses at the gene ends were 6 bases for V and 0 bases for J; bases not matched to a gene: 2. The CDR3 spans 14 residues. Germline V lookup: CDR1 SQVTM, CDR2 ANQGSEA. CDR3 amino acids: CSVRTSGSTDTQYF. Here the CDR3 DNA reads TGCAGCGTCCGGACTAGCGGGAGCACAGATACGCAGTATTTT.

This clone occurred a few times. The chain links TRBV10-2 to TRBJ1-5, with 11 bases lining up with TRBD1. There are 15 residues in the CDR3. V was clipped by 6 bases and J by 5 bases; unmatched bases: 6. Germline V CDR1 and CDR2: WSHSY, SAAADI. The CDR3 region is CASSYGQGAHQPQHF. The CDR3, as DNA: TGCGCCAGCAGCTATGGACAGGGGGCTCATCAGCCCCAGCATTTT.

The chain employs TRBV20-1 and TRBJ2-1, with a possible D match to TRBD1 (6 bases). V lost 3 bases, J lost 4 bases, and 10 bases lay in between. This CDR3 is built from 13 residues. The germline V gene encodes CDR1 DFQATT and CDR2 SNEGSKA (reference sequence). The CDR3 spells CSASRQGYNEQFF. In DNA form, the CDR3 reads TGCAGTGCTAGTAGGCAGGGGTACAATGAGCAGTTCTTC.

The chain joins TRBV6-5 to TRBJ2-5; a weak D match, TRBD2 (5 bases). The CDR3 totals 10 residues. Deletions cut 8 bases from V and 7 bases from J, with 8 bases between. Germline loops: CDR1 MNHEY, CDR2 SVGAGI. As DNA, the CDR3 is TGTGCCAGCCGAGGAGGGACCCAGTACTTC. Its protein is CASRGGTQYF.

The rearrangement uses TRBV3-1 (or the pseudogene TRBV3-2) and TRBJ1-3, with 10 bases matching TRBD1. The CDR3 consists of 16 residues. Losses at the gene ends were 3 bases for V and 2 bases for J; bases not matched to a gene: 4. From germline, CDR1 is LGHDT and CDR2 YNNKEL (reference sequence). CDR3 nucleotides: TGTGCCAGCAGCCAGGGACAGGGGACACCTGGAAACACCATATATTTT. Translating it yields CASSQGQGTPGNTIYF.

V gene TRBV5-1 combines with J gene TRBJ1-2; TRBD1 agrees at 8 bases. The germline V gene encodes CDR1 SGHRS and CDR2 YFSETQ. Trimming at V came to 10 bases and at J to 8 bases, leaving 13 bases not matched to a gene. This CDR3 region has 13 residues. The CDR3 reads CASEGRGQYGYTF. The CDR3, as DNA: TGCGCCTCCGAGGGCAGGGGGCAATACGGCTACACCTTC.

The chain recombines TRBV19 with TRBJ2-5; D remains ambiguous. CDR3 length: 16 residues. CDR1 and CDR2 (germline): LNHDA, SQIVND (reference sequence). The V end was cut by 1 base, the J end by 5 bases, with 17 bases between. This CDR3 reads CASSIGVVTDIETQYF. The CDR3 bases are TGTGCCAGTAGTATAGGGGTCGTTACTGACATTGAGACCCAGTACTTC.

Here the CDR3 DNA reads TGCGCCAGCAGCTTGGCCGGGACAGGGAAAGAGACCCAGTACTTC. This gives the protein CASSLAGTGKETQYF. The gene calls are TRBV5-1 and TRBJ2-5; 9 positions match TRBD1. This CDR3 spans 15 amino acids. V shed 0 bases, J shed 3 bases, and the junction held 3 bases outside the gene matches. Looked up from germline, CDR1 is SGHRS and CDR2 is YFSETQ.

The gene calls are TRBV5-1 and TRBJ2-3, with 12 bases fitting TRBD2. The CDR3 loop spans 15 amino acids. Germline CDR1 and CDR2: SGHRS and YFSETQ. V dropped 3 bases and J dropped 4; count of bases not matched to a gene: 3. CDR3 protein: CASSSGLAGADTQYF. The CDR3 nucleotides are TGCGCCAGCAGCTCGGGACTAGCGGGCGCAGATACGCAGTATTTT.

This clone appeared once. The chain couples TRBV28 to TRBJ2-7; D may be TRBD2 (5 bases). The CDR3 spans 10 residues. V was pared by 8 bases and J by 6 bases, with 8 bases between. CDR1 is MDHEN and CDR2 is SYDVKM in the germline V gene. The CDR3 DNA reads TGTGCCAGCGGGAGAAGCGAGCAGTACTTC. It yields the protein CASGRSEQYF.

The sample holds one count of this clone. The CDR3 spells CASGERRVDTQYF. The DNA for the CDR3 is TGTGCCAGCGGGGAACGGCGGGTAGATACGCAGTATTTT. The genes are TRBV7-2 and TRBJ2-3; possibly TRBD2 for D (5 bases). This CDR3 has 13 residues. The V gene's germline CDR1 is SGHTA and CDR2 FQGNSA. Trimming shortened V by 8 bases and J by 5 bases, and 14 bases separated the two germline ends.

There are a few counts of this clone. The chain uses TRBV5-1 and TRBJ2-5; D is uncertain. Germline CDR1 is SGHRS and CDR2 is YFSETQ. The V end was cut by 1 base, the J end by 4 bases, with 5 bases between. This CDR3 region has 12 residues. The CDR3 is CASSLTGETQYF. The CDR3 DNA reads TGCGCCAGCAGCTTGACTGGAGAGACCCAGTACTTC.

V is TRBV28 and J is TRBJ2-5; the match to TRBD1 covers 7 bases. The CDR3 is 15 amino acids. Germline CDR1 is MDHEN and CDR2 is SYDVKM. J was trimmed by 5 bases and V by 1 base; bases with no gene match: 7. The CDR3 loop reads CASSLSDRPQETQYF. The CDR3, as DNA: TGTGCCAGCAGTTTATCGGACAGGCCCCAGGAGACCCAGTACTTC.

This clone occurred once. The CDR3 DNA reads as TGTGCCAGCAGTGAAGAGTTCGGGGGAGGGCTGTATTTT. Its protein product is CASSEEFGGGLYF. The chain couples TRBV2 to TRBJ2-3; 7 bases line up with TRBD2. Trimming cost V 1 base and J 14 bases; bases outside gene matches: 9. The CDR3 sequence is 13 residues long. Germline-derived CDR1 and CDR2 are SNHLY and FYNNEI.

The CDR3 bases are TGTGCCAGCAGCTTGGCGCCGGTCCGGGAAAGAAGAGGCTACACCTTC. Translating gives CASSLAPVRERRGYTF. The chain links TRBV5-4 to TRBJ1-2; D remains ambiguous. Germline V gene lookup returns CDR1 SGHNT and CDR2 YYREEE (reference sequence). This CDR3 is built from 16 residues. V lost 0 bases and J lost 8, with 20 bases in between. Using reference TRBV5-4 and TRBJ1-2 for the parts outside the CDR3, the full variable domain is ETGVTQSPTHLIKTRGQQVTLRCSSQSGHNTVSWYQQALGQGPQFIFQYYREEENGRGNFPPRFSGLQFPNYSSELNVNALELDDSALYLCASSLAPVRERRGYTFGSGTRLTVV.

The chain couples TRBV2 to TRBJ2-6; D remains ambiguous. From germline, CDR1 is SNHLY and CDR2 FYNNEI. This CDR3 contains 15 residues. Trimming took 3 bases from V and 2 from J, leaving 8 bases between them. The CDR3 is CASSDGTAGANVLTF. For the CDR3, the DNA is TGTGCCAGCAGTGATGGAACAGCTGGGGCCAACGTCCTGACTTTC.

The chain joins TRBV18 to TRBJ1-2; TRBD1 agrees at 9 bases. This CDR3 contains 14 residues. CDR1 is KGHSH, CDR2 LQKENI, per germline. Trimming took 2 bases from V and 8 from J; bases not matched to a gene: 6. The DNA for the CDR3 is TGTGCCAGCTCACCATCGGACAGGGGAACCGGCTACACCTTC. It specifies CASSPSDRGTGYTF.

This rearrangement joins TRBV18 to TRBJ2-7; 11 positions agree with TRBD1. This CDR3 is 15 amino acids long. Germline assignment: CDR1 KGHSH and CDR2 LQKENI. V trimming: 3 bases; J trimming: 2 bases; junction bases outside the gene matches: 3. The CDR3 coding sequence is TGTGCCAGCTCACCTCCGGGACAGGGGGCCTACGAGCAGTACTTC. Residues: CASSPPGQGAYEQYF. The whole variable domain, filled in from reference TRBV18 and TRBJ2-7, reads NAGVMQNPRHLVRRRGQEARLRCSPMKGHSHVYWYRQLPEEGLKFMVYLQKENIIDESGMPKERFSAEFPKEGPSILRIQQVVRGDSAAYFCASSPPGQGAYEQYFGPGTRLTVT.